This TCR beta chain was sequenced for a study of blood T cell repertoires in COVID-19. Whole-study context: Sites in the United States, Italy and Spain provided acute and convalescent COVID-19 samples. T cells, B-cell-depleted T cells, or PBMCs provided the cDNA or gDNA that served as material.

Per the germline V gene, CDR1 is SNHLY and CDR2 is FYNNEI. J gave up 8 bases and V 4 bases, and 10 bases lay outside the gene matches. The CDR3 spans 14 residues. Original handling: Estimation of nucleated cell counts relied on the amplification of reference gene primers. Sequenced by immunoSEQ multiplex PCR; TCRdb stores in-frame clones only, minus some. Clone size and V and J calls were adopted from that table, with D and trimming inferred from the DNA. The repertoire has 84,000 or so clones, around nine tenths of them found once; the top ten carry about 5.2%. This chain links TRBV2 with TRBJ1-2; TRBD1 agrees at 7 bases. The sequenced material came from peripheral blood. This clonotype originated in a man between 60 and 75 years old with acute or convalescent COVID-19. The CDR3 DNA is TGTGCCAGCAGTGTAGGACAGGACGGGAGAGGCTACACCTTC. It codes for CASSVGQDGRGYTF.